What follows are 23 T cell receptor beta chains derived from one specimen sequenced in a study of T cell responses to AZD1222 COVID-19 vaccine. Clones were read by immunoSEQ multiplex PCR, and TCRdb kept only the in-frame ones, dropping some. The sample shows around 140,000 clones, roughly 92% of them seen only once. The material was peripheral blood, obtained on day 0 of AZD1222 vaccination. All receptors come from an adult in good health.

The V call is TRBV10-1, the J call TRBJ1-5; D may be TRBD1 (6 bases). The CDR3 has 16 amino acids. The V end was cut by 0 bases, the J end by 4 bases, with 13 bases between. CDR1 and CDR2 (germline): WNHNN, SYGVQD (reference sequence). CDR3 amino acids: CASSESSRGQNQPQHF. The CDR3 coding sequence is TGCGCCAGCAGTGAGTCGAGCAGGGGCCAAAATCAGCCCCAGCATTTT.

The chain joins TRBV25-1 to TRBJ1-2; tentative D call: TRBD1 (5 bases). Germline CDR1 is MGHDK and CDR2 is SYGVNS. With 2 bases removed from V and 8 bases from J, the gap between germline ends came to 18 bases. This CDR3 contains 15 residues. In nucleotides, the CDR3 is TGTGCCAGCAGTGAAGGTGTGGTCAGGGCGGAAGGCTACACCTTC. Translating it yields CASSEGVVRAEGYTF.

The chain joins TRBV29-1 to TRBJ1-2, with D unresolved. CDR3 length: 13 amino acids. Looked up from germline, CDR1 is SQVTM and CDR2 is ANQGSEA. Between the trimmed V and J ends, which lost 2 bases and 0 bases, there was a span of 7 bases. CDR3 nucleotide sequence: TGCAGCGTTGAATCGGGATCTAACTATGGCTACACCTTC. This sequence encodes CSVESGSNYGYTF.

The count of this clone is one. CDR3 sequence (DNA): TGTGCCAGCAGTTTATTGTATTTGGGACAGGGGAAATCACCCCTCCACTTT. It specifies CASSLLYLGQGKSPLHF. The chain links TRBV28 to TRBJ1-6, with TRBD1 matching over 10 bases. The V gene end was trimmed by 1 base and the J gene end by 10 bases; junction bases not matched to a gene: 10. Germline V gene sequence: CDR1 MDHEN, CDR2 SYDVKM. CDR3 length: 17 residues.

The V and J genes are TRBV4-1 and TRBJ2-3; 11 nucleotides align to TRBD2. This CDR3 spans 17 amino acids. Trimming cost V 4 bases and J 4 bases; bases outside gene matches: 10. Germline assignment: CDR1 MGHRA and CDR2 YSYEKL. CDR3 nucleotides: TGCGCCAGCAGCCGCTTCAGACTAGCGGGACGGTCAGATACGCAGTATTTT. Translated, it gives CASSRFRLAGRSDTQYF.

This clone was seen once. This sequence joins TRBV10-2 and TRBJ1-2; a weak D match, TRBD1 (5 bases). The CDR3 runs 16 residues. Germline V gene data show CDR1 as WSHSY and CDR2 as SAAADI. Trimming cost V 8 bases and J 3 bases, with 22 bases left between them. CDR3 nucleotides: TGCGCCAGCTATGGAAAGTCTCCAGGGTGGGACTATGGCTACACCTTC. It encodes CASYGKSPGWDYGYTF.

The rearrangement joins TRBV5-1 to TRBJ2-3; TRBD2 matches at 8 bases. From germline, CDR1 is SGHRS and CDR2 YFSETQ. V was clipped by 4 bases and J by 3 bases; unmatched bases: 7. The CDR3 is 15 residues long. The CDR3 DNA is TGCGCCAGCAGCGCCGCCGGGACTAGGACAGATACGCAGTATTTT. Translation gives CASSAAGTRTDTQYF.

The chain employs TRBV3-1 (or the pseudogene TRBV3-2) and TRBJ1-4; unclear D gene. V was trimmed by 6 bases and J by 4 bases, leaving 3 bases between them. CDR1 and CDR2 from the germline V gene are LGHDT and YNNKEL (reference sequence). There are 11 residues in the CDR3. In DNA, the CDR3 is TGTGCCAGCAGGCGTAATGAAAAACTGTTTTTT. It yields the protein CASRRNEKLFF.

This chain joins TRBV30 and TRBJ2-3, with TRBD2 matching 9 bases. The CDR3 totals 13 residues. Germline-derived CDR1 and CDR2 are GTSNPN and SVGIG (reference sequence). Trimming cost V 4 bases and J 2 bases; bases outside gene matches: 1. CDR3 bases: TGTGCCTGGACTAGCGGGGACACAGATACGCAGTATTTT. Protein sequence: CAWTSGDTDTQYF.

A word on this clone: The junction and the germline gene differ at one end; a read error may be behind it. The rearrangement joins TRBV28 to TRBJ2-3; 8 positions agree with TRBD1. CDR1 is MDHEN, CDR2 SYDVKM, per germline. This CDR3 has 13 amino acids. The CDR3 nucleotides are TGTGCCAGCAGTTTCCTGAGACAGGGGAAAAGCGATTTT. It is translated as CASSFLRQGKSDF.

V is TRBV7-2 and J is TRBJ1-2; possibly TRBD1 for D (6 bases). Per the germline V gene, CDR1 is SGHTA and CDR2 is FQGNSA. Trimming removed 1 base at V and 4 bases at J, with 10 bases between. The CDR3 runs to 14 residues. CDR3 loop: CASSLGQGSYGYTF. Here the CDR3 DNA reads TGTGCCAGCAGCTTAGGGCAGGGGTCCTATGGCTACACCTTC.

The gene calls are TRBV24-1 and TRBJ2-3; 11 positions match TRBD1. The germline CDR1 and CDR2 sequences are KGHDR and SFDVKD. This CDR3 has 15 amino acids. The trim removed 9 bases at V and 2 bases at J, leaving 6 bases unmatched. CDR3 nucleotides: TGTGCCACCTCGGACAGGGGGCACGACACAGATACGCAGTATTTT. As protein: CATSDRGHDTDTQYF.

This clone was counted a single time. This chain connects TRBV27 to TRBJ2-7; D perhaps matches TRBD2 (6 bases). There are 13 residues in the CDR3. Germline CDR1 is MNHEY and CDR2 is SMNVEV (reference sequence). V lost 10 bases, J lost 5 bases, and 18 bases lay in between. CDR3 sequence: CATTRLGSHEQYF. DNA for the CDR3: TGTGCCACTACTAGACTAGGGTCCCACGAGCAGTACTTC.

V usage is TRBV7-3 and J usage is TRBJ2-3; D remains ambiguous. Looked up from germline, CDR1 is SGHTA and CDR2 is FQGTGA. Trimming took 10 bases from V and 6 from J, leaving 5 bases between them. This CDR3 contains 9 residues. The CDR3: CAIPDTQYF. In DNA form, the CDR3 reads TGTGCCATACCTGATACGCAGTATTTT.

The chain joins TRBV20-1 to TRBJ1-5, with 8 positions matching TRBD1. Losses at the gene ends were 0 bases for V and 16 bases for J; bases not matched to a gene: 5. This CDR3 has 11 residues. Germline V gives CDR1 DFQATT, CDR2 SNEGSKA (reference sequence). The chain's CDR3 is CSAREQGASHF. CDR3 in DNA: TGCAGTGCTAGAGAGCAGGGGGCATCACATTTT.

The chain is built from TRBV29-1 and TRBJ2-7; weak D call: TRBD1 (6 bases). The CDR3 has 13 residues. Trimming left V 6 bases short and J 3 bases short, with 15 bases between. Germline V lookup: CDR1 SQVTM, CDR2 ANQGSEA. In nucleotides, the CDR3 is TGCAGCGTCCGGACAGATCGTCTCTACGAGCAGTACTTC. This encodes CSVRTDRLYEQYF.

The CDR3 DNA is TGTGCCAGCAGCCACTCGCAGGGAGCCGAGCAGTACTTC. Translation: CASSHSQGAEQYF. The gene calls are TRBV4-2 and TRBJ2-7; either TRBD1 or TRBD2 may supply D (5 bases each). Germline CDR1 reads LGHNA; CDR2 reads YNFKEQ. With 3 bases removed from V and 6 bases from J, the gap between germline ends came to 12 bases. CDR3 length: 13 amino acids.

The chain couples TRBV23-1 to TRBJ2-2; D is uncertain. TRBV23-1 is noted as an ORF with a role that remains uncertain. The CDR3 length is 15 residues. V dropped 4 bases and J dropped 5 bases, with 14 bases sitting between them. The CDR3 DNA reads as TGCGCCAGCAGTCCCAAGGGAAGTGAAACCGGGGAGCTGTTTTTT. As protein: CASSPKGSETGELFF.

V usage is TRBV27 and J usage is TRBJ2-3; no clear D. CDR3 size: 13 residues. Germline values: CDR1 MNHEY, CDR2 SMNVEV (reference sequence). V was trimmed by 5 bases and J by 3 bases, leaving 9 bases between them. CDR3: CASSPEWTDTQYF. Here the CDR3 DNA reads TGTGCCAGCAGTCCAGAGTGGACAGATACGCAGTATTTT.

The chain has TRBV9 and TRBJ2-2; no clear D gene. V gave up 0 bases and J gave up 4 bases, with 13 bases separating them. The CDR3 consists of 16 residues. Germline CDR1 SGDLS, CDR2 YYNGEE. CDR3 bases: TGTGCCAGCAGCGTAGAGGCCCATACGGGCACCGGGGAGCTGTTTTTT. Its translation: CASSVEAHTGTGELFF.

The gene calls are TRBV5-4 and TRBJ2-3; D remains unclear. Trimming removed 0 bases at V and 2 bases at J, with 7 bases between. The CDR3 extends over 14 amino acids. CDR1 and CDR2 from the germline V gene are SGHNT and YYREEE (reference sequence). The CDR3 nucleotides are TGTGCCAGCAGCTTGGCCCAGTACACAGATACGCAGTATTTT. Translation gives CASSLAQYTDTQYF. Supplemented by reference TRBV5-4 and TRBJ2-3, the full variable domain reads ETGVTQSPTHLIKTRGQQVTLRCSSQSGHNTVSWYQQALGQGPQFIFQYYREEENGRGNFPPRFSGLQFPNYSSELNVNALELDDSALYLCASSLAQYTDTQYFGPGTRLTVL.

The J gene is TRBJ2-1, the V gene TRBV9; D gene uncertain. In germline, CDR1 is SGDLS, CDR2 YYNGEE. Trimming took 0 bases from V and 4 from J, leaving 11 bases between them. The CDR3 totals 15 residues. CDR3 sequence (DNA): TGTGCCAGCAGCGTAGGAGTTTCTGTATACAATGAGCAGTTCTTC. This gives the protein CASSVGVSVYNEQFF. The complete variable domain, with remaining parts taken from reference TRBV9 and TRBJ2-1, reads DSGVTQTPKHLITATGQRVTLRCSPRSGDLSVYWYQQSLDQGLQFLIQYYNGEERAKGNILERFSAQQFPDLHSELNLSSLELGDSALYFCASSVGVSVYNEQFFGPGTRLTVL.

The chain carries TRBV6-5 and TRBJ2-1; 13 bases align to TRBD2. This CDR3 is 13 amino acids long. The trim removed 9 bases at V and 6 bases at J, leaving 2 bases unmatched. Germline V CDR1 and CDR2: MNHEY, SVGAGI. The CDR3 region has the DNA TGTGCCAGTCGACTAGCGGGAGGCAATGAGCAGTTCTTC. As protein: CASRLAGGNEQFF.